The 21 T cell receptor beta chains below come from one sample, sequenced in a study of human T cells and chemical hapten exposure. Documented treatment: therapeutic diphenylcyclopropenone sensitization with weekly scalp DPC. Individual cDNA molecules (in the library) carried attached unique molecular identifiers. TCRdb processed the reads anew with MiXCR; each CDR3 protein has one entry. Here the sample spans several thousand distinct CDR3 sequences, nearly 50% being singletons. Specimen: whole blood, collected before DPC sensitization or 2, 6, or about 24 weeks after (not recorded which). These receptors came from an adult with alopecia areata. Some clones in this sample may be carry-over from other donors' samples. This table probably holds off-target reads from a library built for another chain.

The genes are TRBV9 and TRBJ2-3; possibly TRBD2 for D (5 bases). CDR3 size: 12 residues. Germline CDR1 is SGDLS and CDR2 is YYNGEE. Trimming cost V 3 bases and J 6 bases, with 8 bases left between them. The CDR3 loop reads CASSGQRDTQYF. The CDR3, as DNA: TGTGCCAGCAGCGGCCAGCGGGATACGCAGTATTTT. The whole variable domain, remainder taken from reference TRBV9 and TRBJ2-3, is DSGVTQTPKHLITATGQRVTLRCSPRSGDLSVYWYQQSLDQGLQFLIQYYNGEERAKGNILERFSAQQFPDLHSELNLSSLELGDSALYFCASSGQRDTQYFGPGTRLTVL.

V gene TRBV7-9 combines with J gene TRBJ1-2, with D uncertain. Trimming cost V 0 bases and J 2 bases, with 4 bases left between them. Germline assignment: CDR1 SEHNR and CDR2 FQNEAQ (reference sequence). The CDR3 is 13 residues long. The CDR3 is CASSLANNYGYTF. The CDR3 region has the DNA TGTGCCAGCAGCTTAGCCAACAACTATGGCTACACCTTC.

This clonotype came up a few times. The chain carries TRBV12-3 or TRBV12-4 and TRBJ2-7; 7 bases are a match to TRBD2. The CDR3 runs to 14 residues. As DNA, the CDR3 is TGTCCCCGCCCATCAGCGGGGACCACCTACGAGCAGTACTTC. Its translation: CPRPSAGTTYEQYF.

This clonotype was seen only once. This chain joins TRBV6-2 or TRBV6-3 and TRBJ2-1; TRBD2 matches at 9 bases. This CDR3 has 15 amino acids. The germline CDR1 and CDR2 sequences are MNHEY and SVGEGT. The junction had 2 bases not matched to a gene; V was cut back by 0 bases and J by 5 bases. The DNA of the CDR3 is TGTGCCAGCAGTTACTCGACTAGCGGCCACAATGAGCAGTTCTTC. Translated: CASSYSTSGHNEQFF.

In nucleotides, the CDR3 is TGTGCCAGCAGCTCCCAAAGGGACACTGAAGCTTTCTTT. As protein: CASSSQRDTEAFF. The chain links TRBV7-2 to TRBJ1-1; D is uncertain. This CDR3 comprises 13 residues. The germline CDR1 and CDR2 sequences are SGHTA and FQGNSA. The V gene lost 4 bases and the J gene lost 3 bases, with 9 bases spanning the gap.

This clonotype appeared a few times. The chain has TRBV28 and TRBJ2-5, with 12 bases identical to TRBD2. The V gene end was trimmed by 5 bases and the J gene end by 1 base; junction bases not matched to a gene: 8. Germline V gene lookup returns CDR1 MDHEN and CDR2 SYDVKM. This CDR3 contains 17 residues. The DNA for the CDR3 is TGTGCCAGCAGTAGGGCTCGACTAGCGGGGGTCCAAGAGACCCAGTACTTC. Encoded protein: CASSRARLAGVQETQYF.

The sample holds a few counts of this clonotype. This chain links TRBV7-2 with TRBJ2-7, with 9 bases aligning to TRBD1. Germline CDR1 is SGHTA and CDR2 is FQGNSA. V trimming: 2 bases; J trimming: 4 bases; junction bases outside the gene matches: 15. The CDR3 contains 18 residues. The chain's CDR3 is CASSLWVSGQGRWYEQYF. The CDR3 DNA sequence: TGTGCCAGCAGCTTATGGGTATCGGGACAGGGTCGTTGGTACGAGCAGTACTTC.

CDR3 sequence: CASSPNADTQYF. The CDR3 DNA sequence: TGTGCCAGCAGTCCTAACGCGGATACGCAGTATTTT. This rearrangement joins TRBV6-5 to TRBJ2-3; no definite D call. Germline V gene sequence: CDR1 MNHEY, CDR2 SVGAGI. The CDR3 contains 12 residues. Trimming removed 5 bases from V and 6 bases from J, with 9 bases in between.

This clonotype was seen a few times. The chain uses TRBV10-1 and TRBJ2-4; perhaps TRBD2 as D (5 bases). The CDR3 runs 16 residues. V was cut by 3 bases and J by 0 bases, with 12 bases left in between. Per germline, CDR1 WNHNN and CDR2 SYGVQD (reference sequence). In DNA form, the CDR3 reads TGCGCCAGCAGTGACGGGGAAACTAAAGCCAAAAACATTCAGTACTTC. Its protein product is CASSDGETKAKNIQYF.

The chain couples TRBV10-2 to TRBJ2-7; 8 positions match TRBD1. The ends lost 4 bases at V and 4 bases at J; junction bases unmatched: 6. The CDR3 is 14 amino acids. Germline CDR1 and CDR2: WSHSY and SAAADI. CDR3 sequence (DNA): TGCGCCAGCAGTGGGACAGGGAGTAGGTACGAGCAGTACTTC. Encoded protein: CASSGTGSRYEQYF.

The rearrangement joins TRBV7-2 to TRBJ2-6; no definite D call. V was trimmed by 8 bases and J by 2 bases, leaving 10 bases between them. CDR3 length: 14 residues. Germline values: CDR1 SGHTA, CDR2 FQGNSA. CDR3 protein: CASARTTGANVLTF. CDR3 bases: TGTGCCAGCGCCCGGACGACTGGGGCCAACGTCCTGACTTTC.

Only one count was recorded for this clonotype. The rearrangement links TRBV7-2 to TRBJ2-5, with D uncertain. The V gene lost 0 bases and the J gene lost 0 bases, with 5 bases spanning the gap. Germline V gives CDR1 SGHTA, CDR2 FQGNSA. The CDR3 covers 14 residues. Here the CDR3 DNA reads TGTGCCAGCAGCTTAGCCGGGTACCAAGAGACCCAGTACTTC. Translation: CASSLAGYQETQYF.

This clonotype showed up just once. J is TRBJ2-7 and V is TRBV12-5, with 9 nucleotides matching TRBD1. Per the germline V gene, CDR1 is LGHNT and CDR2 is FRNRAP. The CDR3 is 15 amino acids. V lost 6 bases and J lost 0; bases outside the gene matches: 6. CDR3 in DNA: TGTGCTAGTGGCCTGGGACAGGGAAGCTCCTACGAGCAGTACTTC. It specifies CASGLGQGSSYEQYF.

Here the CDR3 DNA reads TGTGCCAGCTCGGTTGGGGCAGATACGCAGTATTTT. The encoded protein is CASSVGADTQYF. V is TRBV28 and J is TRBJ2-3; D gene uncertain. V lost 8 bases, J lost 4 bases, and 10 bases lay in between. Germline CDR1 reads MDHEN; CDR2 reads SYDVKM. The CDR3 length is 12 residues. The full variable domain, completed using reference TRBV28 and TRBJ2-3, is DVKVTQSSRYLVKRTGEKVFLECVQDMDHENMFWYRQDPGLGLRLIYFSYDVKMKEKGDIPEGYSVSREKKERFSLILESASTNQTSMYLCASSVGADTQYFGPGTRLTVL.

The V and J genes are TRBV6-6 and TRBJ2-7, with D perhaps TRBD1 (6 bases). Trimming cost V 7 bases and J 3 bases, with 13 bases left between them. This CDR3 contains 13 residues. The germline V gene has CDR1 MNHNY and CDR2 SVGAGI (reference sequence). For the CDR3, the DNA is TGTGCCAGCACCCGACAGGTTCTCTACGAGCAGTACTTC. Its protein product is CASTRQVLYEQYF.

This chain links TRBV2 with TRBJ2-7; TRBD2 matches at 15 bases. Looked up from germline, CDR1 is SNHLY and CDR2 is FYNNEI. J lost 3 bases, V lost 4 bases, and 7 bases had no gene match. CDR3 length equals 17 residues. The CDR3 coding sequence is TGTGCCAGCAGTGTTCAAAGGACTAGCGGGAGGGTCTACGAGCAGTACTTC. It encodes CASSVQRTSGRVYEQYF. The entire variable domain, with the rest obtained from reference TRBV2 and TRBJ2-7, is as follows: EPEVTQTPSHQVTQMGQEVILRCVPISNHLYFYWYRQILGQKVEFLVSFYNNEISEKSEIFDDQFSVERPDGSNFTLKIRSTKLEDSAMYFCASSVQRTSGRVYEQYFGPGTRLTVT.

This chain connects TRBV6-5 to TRBJ2-2; TRBD2 is a possible D gene (6 bases). The V gene lost 10 bases and the J gene lost 5 bases, with 17 bases spanning the gap. The CDR3 covers 14 residues. From germline, CDR1 is MNHEY and CDR2 SVGAGI. The CDR3 region is CATWSRGRTGELFF. Written as DNA, the CDR3 is TGTGCCACCTGGAGCCGGGGGAGGACCGGGGAGCTGTTTTTT.

This clonotype was counted only a few times. V and J are TRBV5-1 and TRBJ2-3, with D hard to call. This CDR3 is 13 amino acids long. The germline CDR1 and CDR2 sequences are SGHRS and YFSETQ. Trimming took 0 bases from V and 6 from J, leaving 8 bases between them. This chain's CDR3 is CASSLAGRDTQYF. The DNA for the CDR3 is TGCGCCAGCAGCTTGGCGGGCCGGGATACGCAGTATTTT.

This clonotype was seen only a few times. The CDR3, as DNA: TGTGCCAGCAGCGCCTCTACAGGGGGAAAGAACACCGGGGAGCTGTTTTTT. It specifies CASSASTGGKNTGELFF. The chain couples TRBV3-1 to TRBJ2-2; TRBD1 aligns across 8 bases. Germline V gene lookup returns CDR1 LGHDT and CDR2 YNNKEL (reference sequence). The V segment lost 5 bases and the J segment 1 base; nucleotides outside the gene matches: 9. CDR3 length: 17 amino acids.

This chain uses TRBV4-1 with TRBJ2-1; perhaps TRBD2 as D (5 bases). CDR1 MGHRA and CDR2 YSYEKL come from the germline V gene. V lost 6 bases to trimming and J lost 5 bases, with 14 bases between them. The CDR3 extends over 14 amino acids. The CDR3 loop reads CASSPSLGDNEQFF. In DNA, the CDR3 is TGCGCCAGCAGTCCTAGTTTGGGAGACAATGAGCAGTTCTTC.

This clonotype was seen only a few times. The CDR3 loop reads CASSLAVDPLHF. The CDR3 DNA follows: TGTGCCAGCAGCTTAGCGGTGGACCCCCTCCACTTT. The rearrangement joins TRBV7-2 to TRBJ1-6; D ambiguous. V shed 0 bases and J shed 13 bases, with 7 bases lying between them. The CDR3 is 12 amino acids. The germline gives CDR1 SGHTA, CDR2 FQGNSA.